This T cell receptor beta chain originates from a study of radiation and T cells in renal cell carcinoma. This clone was seen only once. The time point was: blood 2 weeks post-SBRT. Treatment reported: 15 Gy SBRT to primary tumor, nephrectomy 4 weeks later. The assay was immunoSEQ multiplex PCR, and TCRdb's table has in-frame clones only and misses some. The table lists some 150,000 clones, 87% of them singletons. Germline loops: CDR1 SGHNT, CDR2 YENEEA. The J segment lost 8 bases and the V segment lost 4 bases, leaving 11 bases of the junction unmatched. The CDR3 covers 15 residues. V and J are TRBV11-3 and TRBJ1-1; the match to TRBD1 covers 9 bases. Sequencing was performed on blood, taken from a patient whose treatment included radiotherapy and nephrectomy. The sequence was obtained from a woman between 50 and 59 years old with renal cell carcinoma. The CDR3 DNA is TGTGCCAGCAGCTCCTCGACGGACAGGGGTAACGAAGCTTTCTTT. Translated, it gives CASSSSTDRGNEAFF. Drawing the rest from reference TRBV11-3 and TRBJ1-1, the complete variable domain is EAGVVQSPRYKIIEKKQPVAFWCNPISGHNTLYWYLQNLGQGPELLIRYENEEAVDDSQLPKDRFSAERLKGVDSTLKIQPAELGDSAVYLCASSSSTDRGNEAFFGQGTRLTVV.